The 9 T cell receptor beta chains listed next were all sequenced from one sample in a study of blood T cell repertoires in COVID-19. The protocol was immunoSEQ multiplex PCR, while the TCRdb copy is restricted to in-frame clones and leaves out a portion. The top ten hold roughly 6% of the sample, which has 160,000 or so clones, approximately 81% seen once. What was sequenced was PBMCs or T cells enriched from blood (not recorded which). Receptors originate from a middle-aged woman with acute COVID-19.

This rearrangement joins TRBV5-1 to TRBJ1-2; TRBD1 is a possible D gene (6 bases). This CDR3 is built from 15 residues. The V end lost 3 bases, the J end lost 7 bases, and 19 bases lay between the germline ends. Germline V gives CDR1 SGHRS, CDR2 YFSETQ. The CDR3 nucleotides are TGCGCCAGCAGCTCGCTACAGGGTTTCCACCCTGGCTACACCTTC. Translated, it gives CASSSLQGFHPGYTF.

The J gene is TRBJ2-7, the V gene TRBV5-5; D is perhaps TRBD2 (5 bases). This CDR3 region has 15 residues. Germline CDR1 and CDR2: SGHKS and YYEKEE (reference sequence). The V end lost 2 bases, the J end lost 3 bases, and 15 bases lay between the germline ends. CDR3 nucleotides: TGTGCCAGCAGCTTTGGGTCCAGCGGATTCTACGAGCAGTACGTC. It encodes CASSFGSSGFYEQYV.

CDR3 in amino acids: CASSGGVYNEQFF. In DNA form, the CDR3 reads TGTGCCAGCAGCGGAGGGGTCTACAATGAGCAGTTCTTC. The chain has TRBV2 and TRBJ2-1, with D possibly matching TRBD2 (6 bases). V shed 6 bases and J shed 3 bases, with 9 bases lying between them. Germline CDR1 is SNHLY and CDR2 is FYNNEI. The CDR3 spans 13 residues.

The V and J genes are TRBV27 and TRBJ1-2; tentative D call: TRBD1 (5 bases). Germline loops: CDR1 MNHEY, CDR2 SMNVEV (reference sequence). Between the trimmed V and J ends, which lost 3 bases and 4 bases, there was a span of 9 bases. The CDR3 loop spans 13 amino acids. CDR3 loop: CASSFRQFYGYTF. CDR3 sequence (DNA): TGTGCCAGCAGTTTTAGACAGTTCTATGGCTACACCTTC.

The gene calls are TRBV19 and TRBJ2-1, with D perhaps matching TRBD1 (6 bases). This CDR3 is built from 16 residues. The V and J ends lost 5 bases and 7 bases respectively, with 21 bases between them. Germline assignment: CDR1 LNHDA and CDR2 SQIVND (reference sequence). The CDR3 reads CASSPSRQERRNEQFF. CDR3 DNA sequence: TGTGCCAGTAGTCCCTCTCGACAGGAAAGGCGGAATGAGCAGTTCTTC.

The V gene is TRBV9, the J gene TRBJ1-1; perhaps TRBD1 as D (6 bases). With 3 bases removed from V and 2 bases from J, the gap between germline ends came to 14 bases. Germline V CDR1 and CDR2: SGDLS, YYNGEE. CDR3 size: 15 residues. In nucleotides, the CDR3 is TGTGCCAGCAGCGCCGAAACAGGGATCAACACTGAAGCTTTCTTT. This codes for CASSAETGINTEAFF.

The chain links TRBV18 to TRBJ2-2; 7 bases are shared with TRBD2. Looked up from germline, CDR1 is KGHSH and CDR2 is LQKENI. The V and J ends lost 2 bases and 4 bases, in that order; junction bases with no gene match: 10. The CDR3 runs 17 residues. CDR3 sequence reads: CASSPYSAGEITGELFF. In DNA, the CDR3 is TGTGCCAGCTCACCATATAGTGCGGGAGAGATCACCGGGGAGCTGTTTTTT.

CDR3 region: CASRPTGGGFTGNTIYF. The CDR3 DNA follows: TGCGCCAGCAGGCCAACAGGGGGCGGTTTTACTGGAAACACCATATATTTT. The chain has TRBV5-1 and TRBJ1-3; 9 bases map to TRBD1. Germline loops: CDR1 SGHRS, CDR2 YFSETQ. V was pared by 5 bases and J by 2 bases, with 11 bases of the junction left unmatched. The CDR3 contains 17 residues.

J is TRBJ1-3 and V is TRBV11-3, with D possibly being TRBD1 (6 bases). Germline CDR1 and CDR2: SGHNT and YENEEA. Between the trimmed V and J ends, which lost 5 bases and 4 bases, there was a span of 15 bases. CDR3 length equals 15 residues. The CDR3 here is CASSQSTGRGNTIYF. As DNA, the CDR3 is TGTGCCAGCAGCCAATCTACAGGGAGAGGAAACACCATATATTTT.